This T cell receptor (beta chain) was found in a study of response to subunit inactivated influenza vaccine. The CDR3 runs to 12 residues. Germline lookup yields CDR1 SGHAT and CDR2 FQNNGV. J lost 5 bases, V lost 6 bases, and 1 base had no gene match. Note on this clonotype: Its target is not known.

Whole-study results and caveats: The study's authors posited that every seasonal influenza vaccination enlists few new T cells.

TCRdb itself ran the RT-PCR reads through MiXCR, one entry per CDR3 protein. The top ten clones hold 11% of a sample with around 850,000 distinct CDR3 sequences, approximately 17% of them seen once. The source of this sequence is a man aged 45 to 65 who received an inactivated influenza vaccine. J is TRBJ2-1 and V is TRBV11-2; 7 nucleotides align to TRBD2. Here the sequenced sample was PBMCs from blood, taken more than 4 days after vaccination. The CDR3 sequence is CASSGLDNEQFF. The CDR3 DNA sequence: TGTGCCAGCAGTGGACTAGACAATGAGCAGTTCTTC.